Described below is a single TCR beta chain sequence and its context. Its antigen is not identified. The method was immunoSEQ multiplex PCR; TCRdb's version includes in-frame clones alone and lacks a portion of them. The sample shows fewer than 85,000 clones, just under 90% of them seen only once. This sample was included in a study of OX40 agonist ivuxolimab in advanced cancers. Whole-study findings and limits: CD4+ T cells averaged fewer expanded clones than CD8+ T cells.

Germline loops: CDR1 SGHRS, CDR2 YFSETQ. The CDR3 is 13 residues long. The V gene end was trimmed by 8 bases and the J gene end by 6 bases; junction bases not matched to a gene: 10. The clonotype was recovered from an adult with an advanced solid tumor such as melanoma, head and neck, liver or kidney cancer. Here the sequenced sample was CD4+ or CD8+ T cells sorted from blood, taken in a trial of the OX40 agonist ivuxolimab. The J gene is TRBJ1-1, the V gene TRBV5-1; 7 bases align to TRBD1. The CDR3 DNA reads as TGCGCCAGTTGCATAAACACAGGGGCTGAAGCTTTCTTT. This gives the protein CASCINTGAEAFF. The full variable domain, rest sourced from reference TRBV5-1 and TRBJ1-1, is KAGVTQTPRYLIKTRGQQVTLSCSPISGHRSVSWYQQTPGQGLQFLFEYFSETQRNKGNFPGRFSGRQFSNSRSEMNVSTLELGDSALYLCASCINTGAEAFFGQGTRLTVV.